This T cell receptor beta chain came from a study of beta chain features in type 1 diabetes. Every bit of the isolated RNA underwent reverse transcription, so sequencing read expressed TCRB transcripts. TCRdb's copy holds only in-frame clones and misses some; the assay was immunoSEQ multiplex PCR. The table has 200,000 to 300,000 clones, 27% seen once. The length of the CDR3 is 16 residues. After removal of 4 bases from V and 7 bases from J, the junction contained 8 bases not matched to a gene. Germline values: CDR1 SGHRS, CDR2 YFSETQ. The chain uses TRBV5-1 and TRBJ2-1, with 13 bases lining up with TRBD2. The sample consisted of central memory CD4+ T cells from blood. The TCR sequence derives from a man aged 30 to 45 in good health. CDR3 sequence (DNA): TGCGCCAGCAGCATAGCGACTAGCGGGGGGATAAATGAGCAGTTCTTC. This encodes CASSIATSGGINEQFF. The full variable domain, rest sourced from reference TRBV5-1 and TRBJ2-1, is KAGVTQTPRYLIKTRGQQVTLSCSPISGHRSVSWYQQTPGQGLQFLFEYFSETQRNKGNFPGRFSGRQFSNSRSEMNVSTLELGDSALYLCASSIATSGGINEQFFGPGTRLTVL.